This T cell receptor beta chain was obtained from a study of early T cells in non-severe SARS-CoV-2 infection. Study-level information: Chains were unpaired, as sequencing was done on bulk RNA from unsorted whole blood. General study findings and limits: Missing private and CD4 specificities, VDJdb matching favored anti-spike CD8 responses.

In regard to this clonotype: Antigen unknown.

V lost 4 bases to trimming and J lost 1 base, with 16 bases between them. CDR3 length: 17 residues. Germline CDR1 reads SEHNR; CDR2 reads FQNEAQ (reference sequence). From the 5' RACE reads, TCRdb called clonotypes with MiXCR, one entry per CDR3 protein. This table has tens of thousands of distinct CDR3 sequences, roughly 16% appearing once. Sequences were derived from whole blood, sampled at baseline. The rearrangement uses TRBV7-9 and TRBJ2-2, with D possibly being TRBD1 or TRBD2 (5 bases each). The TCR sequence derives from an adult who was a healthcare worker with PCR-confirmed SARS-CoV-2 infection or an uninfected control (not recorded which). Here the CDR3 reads CASSSNPGTGNTGELFF. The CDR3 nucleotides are TGTGCCAGCAGCTCAAATCCCGGGACGGGGAACACCGGGGAGCTGTTTTTT.